What follows are 29 T cell receptor beta chains derived from one specimen sequenced in a study of CD8 T cells in ankylosing spondylitis. The study's findings and limits: Made up of eight highly homologous variants, a TCR beta motif appeared characteristic of ankylosing spondylitis blood.

Their recognized antigens are unknown. TCRdb re-analysed the 5' RACE reads in MiXCR, keeping a single row per CDR3 protein. The table includes 200,000 to 250,000 distinct CDR3 sequences, around 17% detected once. The sequencing input was blood, either unsorted or a sorted T cell fraction (not recorded which). These receptors all stem from a male donor with ankylosing spondylitis.

The chain combines TRBV9 with TRBJ2-2; no reliable D call. CDR1 and CDR2 from the germline V gene are SGDLS and YYNGEE. The CDR3 is 14 residues long. The V end was cut by 3 bases, the J end by 3 bases, with 9 bases between. DNA for the CDR3: TGTGCCAGCAGCGGTAGGTCCGACACCGGGGAGCTGTTTTTT. Amino acids: CASSGRSDTGELFF.

This clonotype has just a few counts. This sequence joins TRBV4-1 and TRBJ1-2; 11 positions agree with TRBD1. The CDR3 length is 17 residues. The V segment lost 4 bases and the J segment 4 bases; nucleotides outside the gene matches: 11. In germline, CDR1 is MGHRA, CDR2 YSYEKL. DNA of the CDR3: TGCGCCAGCAGCCCCTCCGAGTGGACAGGGGGCGGCTATGGCTACACCTTC. Its translation: CASSPSEWTGGGYGYTF.

This chain uses TRBV2 with TRBJ2-2; 11 nucleotides agree with TRBD2. This CDR3 has 17 residues. The ends lost 8 bases at V and 1 base at J; junction bases unmatched: 9. The V gene's germline CDR1 is SNHLY and CDR2 FYNNEI. The CDR3 here is CASRFFGTSGNTGELFF. For the CDR3, the DNA is TGTGCCAGCCGGTTTTTCGGGACTAGCGGGAACACCGGGGAGCTGTTTTTT.

This clonotype was counted between two and nine times. The chain couples TRBV14 to TRBJ2-5; D is unresolved. Germline CDR1 SGHDN, CDR2 FVKESK. V shed 3 bases and J shed 0 bases, with 5 bases lying between them. The CDR3 contains 13 residues. CDR3 sequence reads: CASSQGHQETQYF. CDR3 bases: TGTGCCAGCAGCCAGGGCCACCAAGAGACCCAGTACTTC.

This chain links TRBV4-1 with TRBJ2-1, with no clear D. The CDR3 has 16 amino acids. Germline V gene data show CDR1 as MGHRA and CDR2 as YSYEKL. Trimming stripped 0 bases from V and 2 bases from J, with 11 bases between. The CDR3 protein is CASSQDRQRPYNEQFF. The CDR3 region has the DNA TGCGCCAGCAGCCAAGATAGGCAGAGACCCTACAATGAGCAGTTCTTC.

The genes are TRBV4-3 and TRBJ2-1; 7 nucleotides match TRBD2. V was clipped by 0 bases and J by 4 bases; unmatched bases: 6. The CDR3 runs to 16 residues. CDR1 and CDR2 (germline): LGHNA, YSLEER. The CDR3 loop reads CASSQDRAGAYNEQFF. Written as DNA, the CDR3 is TGCGCCAGCAGCCAAGATCGGGCGGGAGCGTACAATGAGCAGTTCTTC.

The chain joins TRBV5-6 to TRBJ1-5; no clear D gene. Trimming shortened V by 0 bases and J by 4 bases, and 5 bases separated the two germline ends. Looked up from germline, CDR1 is SGHDT and CDR2 is YYEEEE. The CDR3 loop spans 13 amino acids. The CDR3 DNA follows: TGTGCCAGCAGCTTGGGCTATAATCAGCCCCAGCATTTT. It specifies CASSLGYNQPQHF.

The rearrangement links TRBV7-3 to TRBJ2-7, with D unresolved. V was shortened by 4 bases and J by 5 bases, with 9 bases between the two germline ends. Looked up from germline, CDR1 is SGHTA and CDR2 is FQGTGA. This CDR3 has 12 residues. CDR3 amino acids: CASSSDQNEQYF. The CDR3 coding sequence is TGTGCCAGCAGCTCGGACCAGAACGAGCAGTACTTC.

The chain recombines TRBV11-2 with TRBJ2-1; 8 positions agree with TRBD1. With V trimmed by 8 bases and J by 1 base, 10 bases remained unmatched. There are 16 residues in the CDR3. Germline loops: CDR1 SGHAT, CDR2 FQNNGV. The CDR3, as DNA: TGTGCCAGCCAGGGGGCGAGGCTATATTCCTACAATGAGCAGTTCTTC. It is translated as CASQGARLYSYNEQFF. Full variable domain (remainder filled in from reference TRBV11-2 and TRBJ2-1): EAGVAQSPRYKIIEKRQSVAFWCNPISGHATLYWYQQILGQGPKLLIQFQNNGVVDDSQLPKDRFSAERLKGVDSTLKIQPAKLEDSAVYLCASQGARLYSYNEQFFGPGTRLTVL.

This chain uses TRBV11-1 with TRBJ2-3; D may match TRBD1 or TRBD2 (5 bases each). The length of the CDR3 is 19 residues. Germline assignment: CDR1 SGHAT and CDR2 FQDESV (reference sequence). With 5 bases removed from V and 2 bases from J, the gap between germline ends came to 26 bases. CDR3 amino acids: CASSPTEWTQGVVTDTQYF. Here the CDR3 DNA reads TGTGCCAGCAGCCCAACCGAGTGGACCCAGGGAGTAGTCACAGATACGCAGTATTTT.

This rearrangement joins TRBV7-3 to TRBJ2-2; a weak D match, TRBD1 (5 bases). The CDR3 consists of 13 residues. Trimming cost V 4 bases and J 7 bases, with 10 bases left between them. Germline CDR1 SGHTA, CDR2 FQGTGA. In nucleotides, the CDR3 is TGTGCCAGCAGCTCAGGGCTGGGCGGGGAGCTGTTTTTT. Residues: CASSSGLGGELFF.

This clonotype was observed a few times. This sequence joins TRBV15 and TRBJ1-5, with TRBD1 matching 7 bases. The germline gives CDR1 LNHNV, CDR2 YYDKDF (reference sequence). The V segment lost 0 bases and the J segment 3 bases; nucleotides outside the gene matches: 5. The CDR3 spans 16 residues. The CDR3 is CATSRDRGGANQPQHF. The CDR3, as DNA: TGTGCCACCAGCAGAGACAGGGGGGGGGCCAATCAGCCCCAGCATTTT. Looking up the rest from reference TRBV15 and TRBJ1-5 gives the full variable domain: DAMVIQNPRYQVTQFGKPVTLSCSQTLNHNVMYWYQQKSSQAPKLLFHYYDKDFNNEADTPDNFQSRRPNTSFCFLDIRSPGLGDTAMYLCATSRDRGGANQPQHFGDGTRLSIL.

This clonotype was counted a few times. The CDR3 is CASSQDWGDRGYGYTF. CDR3 DNA sequence: TGTGCCAGCAGCCAAGATTGGGGAGACAGGGGCTATGGCTACACCTTC. The chain combines TRBV14 with TRBJ1-2; 8 positions match TRBD1. Germline-derived CDR1 and CDR2 are SGHDN and FVKESK. CDR3 length equals 16 residues. After removal of 0 bases from V and 4 bases from J, the junction contained 7 bases not matched to a gene.

This clonotype has only a few counts. This chain joins TRBV4-1 and TRBJ1-1; D remains ambiguous. This CDR3 contains 11 residues. In germline, CDR1 is MGHRA, CDR2 YSYEKL. Deletions cut 3 bases from V and 7 bases from J, with 6 bases between. DNA for the CDR3: TGCGCCAGCAGCCAGGGATATGAAGCTTTCTTT. Protein sequence: CASSQGYEAFF.

This clonotype was picked up a small number of times. The chain is built from TRBV11-3 and TRBJ1-2; 7 bases agree with TRBD1. Germline V gene data show CDR1 as SGHNT and CDR2 as YENEEA. The V and J ends lost 6 bases and 4 bases, in that order; junction bases with no gene match: 8. The CDR3 runs 14 residues. The CDR3 is CASSYQGQAYGYTF. The DNA of the CDR3 is TGTGCCAGCAGTTACCAAGGACAGGCCTATGGCTACACCTTC.

The chain carries TRBV7-2 and TRBJ2-7; 10 bases are a match to TRBD2. V was clipped by 6 bases and J by 0 bases; unmatched bases: 8. There are 16 residues in the CDR3. CDR1 is SGHTA, CDR2 FQGNSA, per germline. CDR3 sequence: CASSTLAGEISYEQYF. CDR3 bases: TGTGCCAGCAGTACCCTAGCGGGAGAGATCTCCTACGAGCAGTACTTC. Full variable domain (remainder filled in from reference TRBV7-2 and TRBJ2-7): GAGVSQSPSNKVTEKGKDVELRCDPISGHTALYWYRQSLGQGLEFLIYFQGNSAPDKSGLPSDRFSAERTGGSVSTLTIQRTQQEDSAVYLCASSTLAGEISYEQYFGPGTRLTVT.

The chain couples TRBV7-6 to TRBJ2-7; D unclear. The ends were cut back, 1 base at V and 2 bases at J, with 9 bases in the middle. The length of the CDR3 is 14 residues. CDR1 and CDR2 from the germline V gene are SGHVS and FNYEAQ. CDR3 sequence: CASSLDNFPYEQYF. In DNA form, the CDR3 reads TGTGCCAGCAGCTTAGACAACTTCCCCTACGAGCAGTACTTC.

The chain carries TRBV7-2 and TRBJ2-3, with D uncertain. Deletions cut 4 bases from V and 2 bases from J, with 16 bases between. This CDR3 contains 16 residues. Germline assignment: CDR1 SGHTA and CDR2 FQGNSA. CDR3: CASSSLWAPSTDTQYF. The CDR3 nucleotides read TGTGCCAGCAGCTCCCTATGGGCCCCTTCCACAGATACGCAGTATTTT.

This clonotype was seen just once. This chain links TRBV7-9 with TRBJ2-7; possibly TRBD1 for D (7 bases). Per germline, CDR1 SEHNR and CDR2 FQNEAQ (reference sequence). CDR3 length: 15 amino acids. V was pared by 1 base and J by 4 bases, with 14 bases between. The CDR3 reads CASSLEEGAWYEQYF. In nucleotides, the CDR3 is TGTGCCAGCAGCTTAGAGGAGGGGGCGTGGTACGAGCAGTACTTC.

This sequence joins TRBV12-3 or TRBV12-4 and TRBJ1-4, with a possible D match to TRBD1 (6 bases). There are 14 residues in the CDR3. The germline V and J ends were trimmed by 4 bases and 6 bases, with 12 bases remaining between them. The CDR3 loop reads CASSYPGGYEKLFF. The CDR3 DNA is TGTGCCAGCAGTTACCCCGGGGGCTATGAAAAACTGTTTTTT.

CDR3 in amino acids: CASSFQTSGMTDTQYF. DNA for the CDR3: TGTGCCAGCAGCTTTCAGACTAGCGGGATGACAGATACGCAGTATTTT. J is TRBJ2-3 and V is TRBV7-9; 11 bases line up with TRBD2. This CDR3 has 16 residues. Per germline, CDR1 SEHNR and CDR2 FQNEAQ (reference sequence). The ends lost 3 bases at V and 3 bases at J; junction bases unmatched: 5.

CDR3 sequence reads: CASSLDLGRTQETQYF. The DNA of the CDR3 is TGTGCCAGCAGCTTAGATCTGGGCAGGACTCAAGAGACCCAGTACTTC. This chain joins TRBV11-2 and TRBJ2-5; a possible D gene is TRBD2 (5 bases). V lost 0 bases and J lost 2, with 13 bases in between. Germline V lookup: CDR1 SGHAT, CDR2 FQNNGV. This CDR3 spans 16 amino acids.

J is TRBJ1-1 and V is TRBV27, with D tentatively TRBD1 (5 bases). Germline V CDR1 and CDR2: MNHEY, SMNVEV (reference sequence). V was cut by 6 bases and J by 5 bases, with 10 bases left in between. CDR3 length equals 12 residues. This CDR3 is CASRAGLTEAFF. CDR3 DNA sequence: TGTGCCAGCAGGGCAGGGTTAACTGAAGCTTTCTTT.

This clonotype was counted at least ten times. The CDR3: CAMGNTEAFF. CDR3 in DNA: TGTGCCATGGGGAACACTGAAGCTTTCTTT. The genes are TRBV7-9 and TRBJ1-1; D gene unclear. The CDR3 runs 10 residues. With 10 bases removed from V and 1 base from J, the gap between germline ends came to 4 bases. Germline V gene sequence: CDR1 SEHNR, CDR2 FQNEAQ (reference sequence).

CDR3 protein: CASSLLKANEAFF. CDR3 in DNA: TGTGCCAGCAGCTTACTTAAGGCAAATGAAGCTTTCTTT. J is TRBJ1-1 and V is TRBV11-3; the D is unclear. CDR1 and CDR2 (germline): SGHNT, YENEEA. Between the trimmed V and J ends, which lost 2 bases and 7 bases, there was a span of 11 bases. This CDR3 region has 13 residues.

The V call is TRBV2, the J call TRBJ2-1, with 8 positions matching TRBD1. Germline CDR1 is SNHLY and CDR2 is FYNNEI. The CDR3 consists of 16 residues. V lost 1 base, J lost 7 bases, and 9 bases stayed unmatched. CDR3 nucleotides: TGTGCCAGCAGTGAAGGCCGGCAGGGGGCTCATAATGAGCAGTTCTTC. Translation gives CASSEGRQGAHNEQFF. The full variable domain, with the rest looked up from reference TRBV2 and TRBJ2-1, is EPEVTQTPSHQVTQMGQEVILRCVPISNHLYFYWYRQILGQKVEFLVSFYNNEISEKSEIFDDQFSVERPDGSNFTLKIRSTKLEDSAMYFCASSEGRQGAHNEQFFGPGTRLTVL.

This chain links TRBV5-6 with TRBJ2-3, with D unresolved. V lost 4 bases and J 5 bases, leaving 20 bases between the germline ends. In germline, CDR1 is SGHDT, CDR2 YYEEEE. The CDR3 runs to 16 residues. Here the CDR3 DNA reads TGTGCCAGCAGCCATACGGGTGTAGACATCATAGATACGCAGTATTTT. Protein: CASSHTGVDIIDTQYF.

The table lists this clonotype with many counts. The chain links TRBV12-3 or TRBV12-4 to TRBJ2-7; unclear D gene. The CDR3 covers 16 residues. V shed 1 base and J shed 1 base, with 14 bases lying between them. DNA of the CDR3: TGTGCCAGCAGTTTAGAAGCTGGTCTAGGTTCCTACGAGCAGTACTTC. It encodes CASSLEAGLGSYEQYF.

The chain recombines TRBV15 with TRBJ2-3, with TRBD2 matching 7 bases. The V gene's germline CDR1 is LNHNV and CDR2 YYDKDF (reference sequence). Losses at the gene ends were 7 bases for V and 6 bases for J; bases not matched to a gene: 7. This CDR3 contains 13 residues. The CDR3 DNA follows: TGTGCCACCACCACTAGCGTTTCGGATACGCAGTATTTT. Its protein product is CATTTSVSDTQYF.